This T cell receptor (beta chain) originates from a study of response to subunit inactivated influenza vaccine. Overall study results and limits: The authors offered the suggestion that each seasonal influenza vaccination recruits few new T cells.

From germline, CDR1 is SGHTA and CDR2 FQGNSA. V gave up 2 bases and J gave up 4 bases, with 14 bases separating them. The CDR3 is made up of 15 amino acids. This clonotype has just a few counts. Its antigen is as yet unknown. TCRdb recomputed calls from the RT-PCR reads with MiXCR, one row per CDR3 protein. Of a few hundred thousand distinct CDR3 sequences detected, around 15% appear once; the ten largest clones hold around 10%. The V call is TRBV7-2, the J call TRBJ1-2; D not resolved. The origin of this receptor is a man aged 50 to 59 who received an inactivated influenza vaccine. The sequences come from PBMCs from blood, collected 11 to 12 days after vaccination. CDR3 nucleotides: TGTGCCAGCAGCTTACCGGTACAGAATTCCTATGGCTACACCTTC. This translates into CASSLPVQNSYGYTF.